This is a list of T cell receptor beta chains from one sample in a study of siplizumab effects on memory and regulatory T cells. The method was immunoSEQ multiplex PCR; TCRdb's version includes in-frame clones alone and lacks a portion of them. The sample has 95,000 to 130,000 clones, roughly 94% seen once. The specimen was non-Treg CD4+ T cells sorted from blood. These receptors were collected from a human donor in good health. Both conserved end residues are part of each CDR3. A D gene is named only where the DNA matches it firmly. Clone size is stated in some rows and not others, as once, few, many or a class when expanded.

J	V	D	size	CDR3	DNA
TRBJ2-5	TRBV30	-	few	CAYLSPLLNQETQYF	TGTGCCTACTTAAGTCCCTTACTAAACCAAGAGACCCAGTACTTC
TRBJ2-7	TRBV5-4	-	-	CASSRTGYGEQYF	TGTGCCAGCAGCCGAACAGGGTACGGCGAGCAGTACTTC
TRBJ1-5	TRBV2	-	once	CASSDPRASQPQHF	TGTGCCAGCAGTGACCCCAGGGCCAGTCAGCCCCAGCATTTT
TRBJ2-7	TRBV19	TRBD1	-	CASSNTGEKSYEQYF	TGTGCCAGTAGTAACACAGGGGAAAAGTCCTACGAGCAGTACTTC
TRBJ1-1	TRBV6-6	-	-	CASRGDTEAFF	TGTGCCAGCCGAGGGGACACTGAAGCTTTCTTT
TRBJ1-2	TRBV6-6	-	-	CASSYSTADNYGYTF	TGTGCCAGCAGTTACTCGACGGCAGATAACTATGGCTACACCTTC
TRBJ2-7	TRBV5-4	-	-	CASSLGLDSYEQYF	TGTGCCAGCAGCTTGGGTCTAGACTCCTACGAGCAGTACTTC
TRBJ2-3	TRBV11-2	-	-	CASSLVGTPSTDTQYF	TGTGCCAGCAGCTTAGTAGGGACGCCTAGCACAGATACGCAGTATTTT
TRBJ1-2	TRBV4-1	TRBD1	-	CASSPREGAQGYGYTF	TGCGCCAGCAGCCCCCGCGAGGGGGCCCAGGGCTATGGCTACACCTTC
TRBJ2-4	TRBV5-6	-	-	CASSLAGARNIQYF	TGTGCCAGCAGCTTGGCAGGTGCGAGGAACATTCAGTACTTC
TRBJ1-1	TRBV5-4	-	-	CASSLDGMGRFFF	TGTGCCAGCAGCTTGGACGGGATGGGACGGTTTTTCTTT
TRBJ1-1	TRBV4-1	-	-	CASSQPTAGTNTEAFF	TGCGCCAGCAGCCAGCCAACGGCAGGCACAAACACTGAAGCTTTCTTT
TRBJ1-2	TRBV19	-	once	CASSIPGLYGYTF	TGTGCCAGTAGTATTCCGGGCCTCTATGGCTACACCTTC
TRBJ2-5	TRBV6-5	-	-	CASRRGETQYF	TGTGCCAGCAGGAGGGGAGAGACCCAGTACTTC
TRBJ1-6	TRBV25-1	-	-	CASRQDNSPLHF	TGTGCCAGCAGGCAGGATAATTCACCCCTCCACTTT
TRBJ1-5	TRBV12-5	-	once	CASGLVLGNYNQPQHF	TGTGCTAGTGGTTTGGTACTAGGGAACTATAATCAGCCCCAGCATTTT
TRBJ1-4	TRBV19	-	-	CASSIQSLNEKLFF	TGTGCCAGTAGTATTCAGAGCCTAAATGAAAAACTGTTTTTT
TRBJ1-1	TRBV6-1	-	-	CASQSSGVNTEAFF	TGTGCCAGTCAATCCAGTGGGGTGAACACTGAAGCTTTCTTT
TRBJ1-2	TRBV10-3	-	-	CAISNLQGLYGYTF	TGTGCCATCAGTAACTTACAGGGTCTGTATGGCTACACCTTC
TRBJ1-1	TRBV19	-	-	CASSIKRNTEAFF	TGTGCCAGTAGTATAAAAAGGAACACTGAAGCTTTCTTT
TRBJ2-7	TRBV6-5	TRBD2	-	CASSYFGLAAEQYF	TGTGCCAGCAGTTACTTTGGACTAGCAGCCGAGCAGTACTTC
TRBJ2-7	TRBV11-3	-	-	CASSSSYEQYF	TGTGCCAGCAGCTCCTCCTACGAGCAGTACTTC
TRBJ1-3	TRBV2	TRBD1	-	CASSDPGTGVDTIYF	TGTGCCAGCAGTGACCCCGGGACAGGGGTGGACACCATATATTTT
TRBJ2-5	TRBV7-2	-	-	CASSARGGQETQYF	TGTGCCAGCAGCGCGAGGGGAGGCCAAGAGACCCAGTACTTC
TRBJ2-5	TRBV2	-	-	CASSFTGAGAQETQYF	TGTGCCAGCAGCTTTACCGGGGCTGGGGCCCAAGAGACCCAGTACTTC
TRBJ1-1	TRBV18	-	-	CASSPAGTNTEAFF	TGTGCCAGCTCACCAGCAGGGACGAACACTGAAGCTTTCTTT
TRBJ1-2	TRBV19	-	-	CASSITVSANYGYTF	TGTGCCAGTAGTATTACAGTGTCGGCTAACTATGGCTACACCTTC
TRBJ2-2	TRBV5-1	-	-	CASSLVMGGGELFF	TGCGCCAGCAGCTTGGTTATGGGAGGCGGGGAGCTGTTTTTT
TRBJ2-3	TRBV5-5	TRBD2	-	CASSRTSELTDTQYF	TGTGCCAGCAGTCGGACTAGCGAGCTCACAGATACGCAGTATTTT
TRBJ2-3	TRBV6-6	TRBD2	-	CASRSSGGTDTQYF	TGTGCCAGCAGGTCAAGCGGGGGCACAGATACGCAGTATTTT
TRBJ2-2	TRBV2	-	-	CATSQAGANTGELFF	TGTGCCACCTCCCAAGCGGGCGCGAACACCGGGGAGCTGTTTTTT
TRBJ1-4	TRBV11-2	-	once	CASSLTGRPNEKLFF	TGTGCCAGCAGCTTAACTGGCAGACCTAATGAAAAACTGTTTTTT
TRBJ1-2	TRBV11-2	TRBD1	-	CASSLRDRPYGYTF	TGTGCCAGCAGCCTCCGGGACAGACCTTATGGCTACACCTTC
TRBJ2-5	TRBV18	-	-	CASSPSGETQYF	TGTGCCAGCTCACCATCGGGGGAGACCCAGTACTTC
TRBJ2-3	TRBV6-4	TRBD1	-	CASSDPGQGTDTQYF	TGTGCCAGCAGTGACCCGGGACAGGGGACAGATACGCAGTATTTT
TRBJ2-1	TRBV5-1	TRBD1	-	CASRDRAGYNEQFF	TGCGCCAGCAGGGACAGGGCGGGCTACAATGAGCAGTTCTTC
TRBJ2-1	TRBV9	-	-	CASSVAGRGRYNEQFF	TGTGCCAGCAGCGTAGCTGGACGGGGGCGGTACAATGAGCAGTTCTTC
TRBJ2-1	TRBV9	-	-	CASSVSSVYNEQFF	TGTGCCAGCAGCGTGTCTAGCGTTTACAATGAGCAGTTCTTC
TRBJ1-1	TRBV7-7	-	-	CASSFSLNTEAFF	TGTGCCAGCAGCTTCAGTTTGAACACTGAAGCTTTCTTT
TRBJ2-7	TRBV5-1	TRBD2	-	CASSLGLAGSVREQYF	TGCGCCAGCAGCTTGGGACTAGCGGGGAGCGTGAGGGAGCAGTACTTC
TRBJ2-1	TRBV5-1	-	-	CASSLTFGNEQFF	TGCGCCAGCAGCTTGACCTTCGGGAATGAGCAGTTCTTC
TRBJ1-1	TRBV18	-	-	CASSPRTVMNTEAFF	TGTGCCAGCTCACCGCGGACAGTAATGAACACTGAAGCTTTCTTT
TRBJ2-7	TRBV27	TRBD2	-	CASQRTRLAGGRNEQYF	TGTGCCAGCCAACGAACAAGACTAGCGGGGGGTCGAAACGAGCAGTACTTC
TRBJ2-3	TRBV7-7	TRBD1	-	CASSRRQGAGDTQYF	TGTGCCAGCAGCCGCAGACAGGGGGCAGGGGATACGCAGTATTTT
TRBJ1-2	TRBV6-5	-	few	CASRTQGHGYTF	TGTGCCAGCAGGACACAGGGCCATGGCTACACCTTC
TRBJ2-1	TRBV19	TRBD2	-	CASSIATLAGSEQFF	TGTGCCAGTAGTATAGCAACCCTAGCGGGGTCTGAGCAGTTCTTC
TRBJ2-7	TRBV6-1	-	-	CASSEANTYEQYF	TGTGCCAGCAGTGAAGCGAATACCTACGAGCAGTACTTC
TRBJ2-2	TRBV2	-	-	CASSETSTGELFF	TGTGCCAGCAGTGAGACATCCACCGGGGAGCTGTTTTTT
TRBJ1-2	TRBV5-8	TRBD1	few	CASSQDRGVLGFGYTF	TGTGCCAGCAGCCAGGACAGGGGGGTCCTCGGATTTGGCTACACCTTC
TRBJ1-5	TRBV2	-	-	CASSADSVNQPQHF	TGTGCCAGCAGTGCTGACTCCGTCAATCAGCCCCAGCATTTT
TRBJ2-3	TRBV21-1	-	-	CASSKDAGESTDTQYF	TGTGCCAGCAGCAAAGACGCGGGGGAGAGCACAGATACGCAGTATTTT